These T cell receptor beta chains were read from a single sample in a study of shared clonotypes between healthy human individuals. The protocol was immunoSEQ multiplex PCR, while the TCRdb copy is restricted to in-frame clones and leaves out a portion. The sample has millions of clones, about 95% seen once. Material for sequencing was naive CD4+ T cells sorted from blood. These TCRs come from a man aged 18 to 29 in good health. CDR3s leave out the opening cysteine and the closing phenylalanine or tryptophan. The order of the fields is clone size, V gene, CDR3 protein. Not all rows give a size; the values are once, few, many and, for expanded clones, a class.

clone_size: NA
v_call: TRBV6-1
cdr3_aa: ASSEGRGKGNQPQH

clone_size: NA
v_call: TRBV5-6
cdr3_aa: ASSRGLFVADTQY

clone_size: NA
v_call: TRBV11-2
cdr3_aa: ASSPPRLAGLTDTQY

clone_size: NA
v_call: TRBV9
cdr3_aa: ASGSSYEQY

clone_size: NA
v_call: TRBV11-1
cdr3_aa: ASSSAGGKLF

clone_size: NA
v_call: TRBV5-1
cdr3_aa: ASSPEGQGVDTQY

clone_size: NA
v_call: TRBV2
cdr3_aa: ASRITRSTDTQY

clone_size: NA
v_call: TRBV6-5
cdr3_aa: ASSEMTRGSYEQY

clone_size: NA
v_call: TRBV18
cdr3_aa: ASSPSLGNEQF

clone_size: NA
v_call: TRBV6-1
cdr3_aa: ASQGTGLDTEAF

clone_size: NA
v_call: TRBV6-6
cdr3_aa: ASNPGLKGDTQY

clone_size: NA
v_call: TRBV6-5
cdr3_aa: ASNAGYEQY

clone_size: NA
v_call: TRBV28
cdr3_aa: ASSLGPDRHPLNTGELF

clone_size: many
v_call: TRBV20-1
cdr3_aa: SAPTGLEQY

clone_size: NA
v_call: TRBV6-1
cdr3_aa: ASRVPGGETQY

clone_size: NA
v_call: TRBV7-9
cdr3_aa: ASIRTGHATNEKLF

clone_size: NA
v_call: TRBV25-1
cdr3_aa: ASSQGNQPQH

clone_size: NA
v_call: TRBV18
cdr3_aa: ASAVPMNTEAF

clone_size: NA
v_call: TRBV28
cdr3_aa: ASSAGRRQGYGYT

clone_size: NA
v_call: TRBV2
cdr3_aa: ASAASGLYYNEQF

clone_size: NA
v_call: TRBV5-1
cdr3_aa: ASSLRGPSPNSPLH

clone_size: NA
v_call: TRBV15
cdr3_aa: ATSTGLGGNQPQH

clone_size: NA
v_call: TRBV2
cdr3_aa: ASKEYSNQPQH

clone_size: NA
v_call: TRBV7-2
cdr3_aa: ASSLAGTGVTDTQY

clone_size: NA
v_call: TRBV9
cdr3_aa: ASSVDSGTYEQY

clone_size: once
v_call: TRBV6-6
cdr3_aa: ASRRDSGRETQY

clone_size: NA
v_call: TRBV2
cdr3_aa: ASSDFGGAGGEQY

clone_size: NA
v_call: TRBV7-9
cdr3_aa: ASVIGEHGNTEAF

clone_size: NA
v_call: TRBV5-1
cdr3_aa: ASSFWGELF

clone_size: NA
v_call: TRBV5-1
cdr3_aa: ASSPGGALNTEAF

clone_size: once
v_call: TRBV6-1
cdr3_aa: ASSEAVGGSDGNTIY

clone_size: NA
v_call: TRBV6-5
cdr3_aa: ASSPNRGGKLF

clone_size: NA
v_call: TRBV4-1
cdr3_aa: ASSRAGAANNSPLH

clone_size: NA
v_call: TRBV18
cdr3_aa: ASSKDRVETQY

clone_size: NA
v_call: TRBV29-1
cdr3_aa: SVEFWDRAGNTIY

clone_size: NA
v_call: TRBV10-2
cdr3_aa: ASSESSSPLH

clone_size: NA
v_call: TRBV6-5
cdr3_aa: ASSYQVAGKNIQY

clone_size: NA
v_call: TRBV5-1
cdr3_aa: ASSLLQGVDTQY

clone_size: NA
v_call: TRBV29-1
cdr3_aa: SVDMGNTGELF

clone_size: NA
v_call: TRBV30
cdr3_aa: AWNSPFPYNEQF

clone_size: NA
v_call: TRBV7-9
cdr3_aa: ASSLERGAYGYT

clone_size: NA
v_call: TRBV7-9
cdr3_aa: ASSLAPQSNSPLH

clone_size: NA
v_call: TRBV27
cdr3_aa: ASSLEGSGANVLT

clone_size: NA
v_call: TRBV6-4
cdr3_aa: ASSGPPNQPQH

clone_size: NA
v_call: TRBV2
cdr3_aa: AKSGISSGANVLT